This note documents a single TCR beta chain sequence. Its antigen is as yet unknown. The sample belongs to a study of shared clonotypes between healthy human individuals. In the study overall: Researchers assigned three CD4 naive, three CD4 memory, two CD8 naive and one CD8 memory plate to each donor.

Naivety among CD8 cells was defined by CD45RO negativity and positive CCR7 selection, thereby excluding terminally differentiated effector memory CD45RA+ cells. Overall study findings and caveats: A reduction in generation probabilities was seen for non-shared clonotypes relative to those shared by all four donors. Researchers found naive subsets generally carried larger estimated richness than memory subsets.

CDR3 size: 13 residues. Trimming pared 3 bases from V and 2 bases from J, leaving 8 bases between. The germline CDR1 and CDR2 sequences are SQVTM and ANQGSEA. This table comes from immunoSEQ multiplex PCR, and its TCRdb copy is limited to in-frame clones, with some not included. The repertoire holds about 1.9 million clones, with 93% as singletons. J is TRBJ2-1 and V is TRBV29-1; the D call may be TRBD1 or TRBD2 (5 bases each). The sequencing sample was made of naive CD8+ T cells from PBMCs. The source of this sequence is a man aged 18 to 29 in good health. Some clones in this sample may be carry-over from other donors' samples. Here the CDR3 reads CSVDPGPYNEQFF. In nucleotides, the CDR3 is TGCAGCGTTGACCCGGGACCCTACAATGAGCAGTTCTTC.